This TCR beta chain was retrieved from a study of blood T cell repertoires in COVID-19. For the study at large: Material from acute and convalescent COVID-19 was sourced from the United States, Italy and Spain.

Per the study methods: Researchers report that nucleated cell counts were estimated from reference gene primer amplification. TCRdb's copy holds only in-frame clones and misses some; the assay was immunoSEQ multiplex PCR. V and J calls plus clone size are reproduced from that table; the DNA served to infer D and trimming. Of over 150,000 clones listed, roughly 87% were seen once; the top ten hold roughly 7%. The V gene's germline CDR1 is LNHDA and CDR2 SQIVND (reference sequence). The CDR3 covers 15 residues. V lost 1 base and J 4 bases, leaving 14 bases between the germline ends. Recruits, aged about 18 to 89 years, lived in about two dozen US areas.

This sequence joins TRBV19 and TRBJ2-7; maybe TRBD2 (6 bases). The source is a woman in her forties or fifties who had recovered from COVID-19. The specimen was PBMCs or T cells enriched from blood (not recorded which). CDR3 region: CASSIAPSERYEQYF. CDR3 bases: TGTGCCAGTAGTATAGCCCCTAGCGAGAGATACGAGCAGTACTTC.